This T cell receptor beta chain was found in a study of T cells in Graves' hyperthyroidism and ophthalmopathy. The investigators amplified TCR beta CDR3 regions from RNA transcripts. An initial round of RT-PCR targeting the TCR CDR3 relied on the HTBI primer set. MiXCR, applied by TCRdb to the multiplex PCR reads, yields one record per CDR3 protein. The profile covers hundreds of thousands of distinct CDR3 sequences, with 13% appearing a single time and 9% to 9.5% taken by the ten largest. Thyroid ultrasound, orbital computed tomography, clinical symptoms, and serum thyroxine and TRAb underpinned diagnoses. Ten or more counts support this clonotype. Antigen unknown. Trimming pared 4 bases from V and 1 base from J, leaving 8 bases between. Germline V gives CDR1 SGHRS, CDR2 YFSETQ. This CDR3 is 14 amino acids long. Study-wide results and caveats: The authors' 13 V-J model separated ophthalmopathy from stable hyperthyroidism.

This chain links TRBV5-1 with TRBJ2-2; D uncertain. The receptor was isolated from a woman between 18 and 30 years old with Graves' hyperthyroidism. The specimen sequenced was blood. CDR3 sequence reads: CASSRRQNTGELFF. Here the CDR3 DNA reads TGCGCCAGCAGCCGCCGACAGAACACCGGGGAGCTGTTTTTT.